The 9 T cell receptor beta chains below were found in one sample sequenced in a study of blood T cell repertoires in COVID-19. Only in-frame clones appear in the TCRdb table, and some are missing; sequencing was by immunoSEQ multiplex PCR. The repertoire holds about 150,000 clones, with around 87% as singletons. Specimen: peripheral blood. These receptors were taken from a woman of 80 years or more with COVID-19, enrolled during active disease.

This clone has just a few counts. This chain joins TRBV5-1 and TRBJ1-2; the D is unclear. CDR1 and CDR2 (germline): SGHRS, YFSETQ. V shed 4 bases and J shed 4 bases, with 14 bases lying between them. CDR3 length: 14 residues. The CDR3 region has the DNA TGCGCCAGCAGCCATGACCCGGAGGGCTATGGCTACACCTTC. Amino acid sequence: CASSHDPEGYGYTF.

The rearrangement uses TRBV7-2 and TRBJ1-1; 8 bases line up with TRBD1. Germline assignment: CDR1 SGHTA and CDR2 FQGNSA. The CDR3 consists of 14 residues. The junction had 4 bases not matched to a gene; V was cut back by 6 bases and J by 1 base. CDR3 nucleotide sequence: TGTGCCAGCAGAGTACAGGGGGGGAACACTGAAGCTTTCTTT. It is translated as CASRVQGGNTEAFF.

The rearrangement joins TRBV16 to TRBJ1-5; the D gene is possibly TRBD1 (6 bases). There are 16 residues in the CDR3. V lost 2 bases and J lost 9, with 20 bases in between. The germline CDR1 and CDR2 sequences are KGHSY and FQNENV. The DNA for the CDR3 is TGTGCCAGCAGCCAACCAAACCTGAATACAGGGCCGCCCCAGCATTTT. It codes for CASSQPNLNTGPPQHF.

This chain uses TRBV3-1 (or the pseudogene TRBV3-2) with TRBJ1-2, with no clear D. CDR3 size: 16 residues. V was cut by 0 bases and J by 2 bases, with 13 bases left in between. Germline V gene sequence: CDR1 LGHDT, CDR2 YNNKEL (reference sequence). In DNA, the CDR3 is TGTGCCAGCAGCCAAGATTGGCCCTCAGTAAACTATGGCTACACCTTC. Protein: CASSQDWPSVNYGYTF.

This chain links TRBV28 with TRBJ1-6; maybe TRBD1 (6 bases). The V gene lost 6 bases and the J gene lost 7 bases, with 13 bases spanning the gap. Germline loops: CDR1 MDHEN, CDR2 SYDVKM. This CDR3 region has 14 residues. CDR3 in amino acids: CASSLTGSNSPLHF. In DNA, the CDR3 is TGTGCCAGCAGCCTGACAGGATCAAATTCACCCCTCCACTTT.

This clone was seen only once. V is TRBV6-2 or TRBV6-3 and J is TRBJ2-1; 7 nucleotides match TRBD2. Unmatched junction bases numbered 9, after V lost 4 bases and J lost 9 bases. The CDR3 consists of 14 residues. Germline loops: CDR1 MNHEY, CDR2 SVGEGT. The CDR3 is CASSLSREAGEQFF. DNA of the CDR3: TGTGCCAGCAGTTTAAGTCGGGAGGCGGGTGAGCAGTTCTTC.

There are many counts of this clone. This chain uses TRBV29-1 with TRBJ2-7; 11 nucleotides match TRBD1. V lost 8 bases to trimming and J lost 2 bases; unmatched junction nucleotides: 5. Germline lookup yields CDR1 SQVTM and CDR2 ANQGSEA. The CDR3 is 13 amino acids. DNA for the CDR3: TGCAGCACGGGACAGGGGGGAGCCTACGAGCAGTACTTC. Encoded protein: CSTGQGGAYEQYF.

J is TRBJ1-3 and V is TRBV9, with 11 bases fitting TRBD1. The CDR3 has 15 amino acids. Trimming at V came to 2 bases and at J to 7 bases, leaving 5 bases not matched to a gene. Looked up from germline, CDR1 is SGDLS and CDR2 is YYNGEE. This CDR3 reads CASSVGQGGRNTIYF. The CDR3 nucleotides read TGTGCCAGCAGCGTGGGACAGGGGGGAAGGAACACCATATATTTT.

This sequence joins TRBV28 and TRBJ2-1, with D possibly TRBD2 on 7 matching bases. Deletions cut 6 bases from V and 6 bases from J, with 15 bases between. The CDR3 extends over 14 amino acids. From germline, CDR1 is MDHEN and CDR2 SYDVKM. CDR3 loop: CASREAGQINEQFF. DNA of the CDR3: TGTGCCAGCAGGGAAGCGGGACAAATCAATGAGCAGTTCTTC.